Listed here is a single T cell receptor (beta chain). The data were taken from a study of OX40 agonist ivuxolimab in advanced cancers. Overall study context: A history of anti-PD-1, anti-PD-L1 or anti-CTLA-4 therapy was acceptable, and approximately 41% had some.

The method was immunoSEQ multiplex PCR; TCRdb's version includes in-frame clones alone and lacks a portion of them. Here the sample spans 60,000 or so clones, roughly 83% being singletons. The CDR3 contains 16 residues. Trimming cost V 0 bases and J 4 bases; bases outside gene matches: 7. The germline gives CDR1 SGDLS, CDR2 YYNGEE. This sequence was found in an adult with an advanced solid tumor such as melanoma, head and neck, liver or kidney cancer. V gene TRBV9 combines with J gene TRBJ2-1, with 7 bases identical to TRBD1. The source material was CD4+ or CD8+ T cells sorted from blood, sampled in a trial of the OX40 agonist ivuxolimab. The CDR3 loop reads CASSVVDRVNYNEQFF. The CDR3 DNA sequence: TGTGCCAGCAGCGTAGTCGACAGGGTTAATTACAATGAGCAGTTCTTC.